This is a list of T cell receptor beta chains from one sample in a study of blood T cell repertoires in COVID-19. TCRdb keeps only in-frame clones here, not all; method: immunoSEQ multiplex PCR. The data show about 83,000 clones, roughly 82% seen once. The specimen was peripheral blood. The receptors were gathered from an elderly woman with active or convalescent COVID-19. CDR3s include the opening cysteine and the closing phenylalanine or tryptophan. D genes are given only for firm matches. The listing skips clone size in some rows; elsewhere it reads once, few, many or a size class.

d_gene: TRBD1
v_gene: TRBV5-6
abundance: -
j_gene: TRBJ1-1
CDR3nt: TGTGCCAGCATCCGACCAGGGGGCACGAACACTGAAGCTTTCTTT
CDR3aa: CASIRPGGTNTEAFF

d_gene: -
v_gene: TRBV7-2
abundance: -
j_gene: TRBJ1-2
CDR3nt: TGTGCCAGCAGCTCGGGAATGCTGCTCAAGCCGGATGGCTACACCTTC
CDR3aa: CASSSGMLLKPDGYTF

d_gene: TRBD1
v_gene: TRBV5-1
abundance: once
j_gene: TRBJ2-2
CDR3nt: TGCGCCAGCAGCTCGACAGGGGGGAGTATCGGGGAGCTGTTTTTT
CDR3aa: CASSSTGGSIGELFF

d_gene: -
v_gene: TRBV28
abundance: -
j_gene: TRBJ1-5
CDR3nt: TGTGCCAGCAGCCCGGGGGAGGGGAGTCAGCCCCAGCATTTT
CDR3aa: CASSPGEGSQPQHF

d_gene: -
v_gene: TRBV18
abundance: -
j_gene: TRBJ1-3
CDR3nt: TGTGCCAGCTCACCACTTCCCCCCTTGACTGAGTCTGGAAACACCATATATTTT
CDR3aa: CASSPLPPLTESGNTIYF

d_gene: TRBD1
v_gene: TRBV7-2
abundance: once
j_gene: TRBJ1-1
CDR3nt: TGTGCCAGCAGCCCGAGGACAGGGGGTATGAACACTGAAGCTTTCTTT
CDR3aa: CASSPRTGGMNTEAFF

d_gene: -
v_gene: TRBV11-3
abundance: -
j_gene: TRBJ2-5
CDR3nt: TGTGCCAGCAGCTTAGGGGGGGACCAAGAGACCCAGTACTTC
CDR3aa: CASSLGGDQETQYF

d_gene: -
v_gene: TRBV6-5
abundance: few
j_gene: TRBJ1-6
CDR3nt: TGTGCCAGCAGTTACGGGCAACCTGAGGGAGGGTCACCCCTCCACTTT
CDR3aa: CASSYGQPEGGSPLHF

d_gene: -
v_gene: TRBV27
abundance: -
j_gene: TRBJ2-7
CDR3nt: TGTGCCAGCAGTTTAGATGGGGCCACCTACGAGCAGTACTTC
CDR3aa: CASSLDGATYEQYF

d_gene: TRBD1
v_gene: TRBV27
abundance: -
j_gene: TRBJ1-5
CDR3nt: TGTGCCAGCAGTCTTCAGGGGGATAATCAGCCCCAGCATTTT
CDR3aa: CASSLQGDNQPQHF

d_gene: -
v_gene: TRBV4-3
abundance: -
j_gene: TRBJ2-7
CDR3nt: TGCGCCAGCAGCCAAGTCAGGGGTCTCTACGAGCAGTACTTC
CDR3aa: CASSQVRGLYEQYF

d_gene: TRBD1
v_gene: TRBV7-2
abundance: -
j_gene: TRBJ2-7
CDR3nt: TGTGCCAGCAGCTTAAGACAGGGGTCCTACGAGCAGTACTTC
CDR3aa: CASSLRQGSYEQYF

d_gene: TRBD1
v_gene: TRBV27
abundance: once
j_gene: TRBJ2-2
CDR3nt: TGTGCCAGCAGCGTGGACAGGGGGTCGAGCACCGGGGAGCTGTTTTTT
CDR3aa: CASSVDRGSSTGELFF

d_gene: TRBD2
v_gene: TRBV5-1
abundance: -
j_gene: TRBJ2-3
CDR3nt: TGCGCCAGCAGCTTGGCTAGCGGGGGGGCCGGTGGCACAGATACGCAGTATTTT
CDR3aa: CASSLASGGAGGTDTQYF

d_gene: TRBD1
v_gene: TRBV30
abundance: -
j_gene: TRBJ2-2
CDR3nt: TGTGCCTGGTACCGGGACAGGGTCACCGGGGAGCTGTTTTTT
CDR3aa: CAWYRDRVTGELFF

d_gene: TRBD1
v_gene: TRBV14
abundance: -
j_gene: TRBJ1-1
CDR3nt: TGTGCCAGCAGCCCTCGACAGGGTCGGTTTTCTGAAGCTTTCTTT
CDR3aa: CASSPRQGRFSEAFF

d_gene: -
v_gene: TRBV5-5
abundance: -
j_gene: TRBJ1-2
CDR3nt: TGTGCCAGCAGTTCAGGGAAGGGCTATGGCTACACCTTC
CDR3aa: CASSSGKGYGYTF

d_gene: -
v_gene: TRBV27
abundance: once
j_gene: TRBJ2-7
CDR3nt: TGTGCCAGCCAGGGACATCGGTCCTCCTACGAGCAGTACTTC
CDR3aa: CASQGHRSSYEQYF

d_gene: TRBD1
v_gene: TRBV7-8
abundance: -
j_gene: TRBJ1-2
CDR3nt: TGTGCCAGCAGCTTATCATCGACAGGGACATATGGCTACACCTTC
CDR3aa: CASSLSSTGTYGYTF

d_gene: -
v_gene: TRBV19
abundance: -
j_gene: TRBJ1-1
CDR3nt: TGTGCCAGTATGGGGAGGCTGAACACTGAAGCTTTCTTT
CDR3aa: CASMGRLNTEAFF

d_gene: TRBD2
v_gene: TRBV2
abundance: -
j_gene: TRBJ2-7
CDR3nt: TGTGCCAGCAGGTCAGCGGGGGCCCCGAGCCAGCAGTACTTC
CDR3aa: CASRSAGAPSQQYF

d_gene: -
v_gene: TRBV28
abundance: -
j_gene: TRBJ2-7
CDR3nt: TGTGCCAGCAGTCCAAACAGGTACGAGCAGTACTTC
CDR3aa: CASSPNRYEQYF

d_gene: -
v_gene: TRBV30
abundance: -
j_gene: TRBJ1-2
CDR3nt: TGTGCCTGGAGTCAACAGCTTAACTATGGCTACACCTTC
CDR3aa: CAWSQQLNYGYTF

d_gene: TRBD2
v_gene: TRBV7-9
abundance: -
j_gene: TRBJ2-1
CDR3nt: TGTGCCAGCAGCCCGAGGGGCGGGGGACAGCAGTTCTTC
CDR3aa: CASSPRGGGQQFF

d_gene: TRBD1
v_gene: TRBV2
abundance: -
j_gene: TRBJ2-7
CDR3nt: TGTGCCAGCAGGACGGGGACAGGGGGGGTCCACGAGCAGTACTTC
CDR3aa: CASRTGTGGVHEQYF

d_gene: -
v_gene: TRBV7-2
abundance: -
j_gene: TRBJ1-2
CDR3nt: TGTGCCAGCAGCTTCACAGCAATCCGAATGGACTATGGCTACACCTTC
CDR3aa: CASSFTAIRMDYGYTF

d_gene: TRBD1
v_gene: TRBV28
abundance: once
j_gene: TRBJ2-1
CDR3nt: TGTGCCAGCAGACCGACCCGGGACAGGGTGAGGGATGAGCAGTTCTTC
CDR3aa: CASRPTRDRVRDEQFF

d_gene: TRBD1
v_gene: TRBV3-1/TRBV3-2
abundance: few
j_gene: TRBJ2-3
CDR3nt: TGTGCCAGCAGCCAATCATTGAAAAGGGACAGGGGGCAGGTTGTCCCAGTAGATACGCAGTATTTT
CDR3aa: CASSQSLKRDRGQVVPVDTQYF

d_gene: -
v_gene: TRBV28
abundance: -
j_gene: TRBJ1-2
CDR3nt: TGTGCCAGCAGTTTGAGAGACTTCTACGGGGTAGGCTACACCTTC
CDR3aa: CASSLRDFYGVGYTF

d_gene: TRBD1
v_gene: TRBV6-5
abundance: -
j_gene: TRBJ1-1
CDR3nt: TGTGCCAGCAGTTACGGGACAGGGGGCTGGGGCACTGAAGCTTTCTTT
CDR3aa: CASSYGTGGWGTEAFF

d_gene: -
v_gene: TRBV7-2
abundance: -
j_gene: TRBJ2-5
CDR3nt: TGTGCCAGCAGCTTAGTCCAGGGTGGGACCCAGTACTTC
CDR3aa: CASSLVQGGTQYF

d_gene: TRBD1
v_gene: TRBV27
abundance: -
j_gene: TRBJ1-1
CDR3nt: TGTGCCAGCAGTATACAGGGGGAGGGCACTGAAGCTTTCTTT
CDR3aa: CASSIQGEGTEAFF

d_gene: -
v_gene: TRBV9
abundance: -
j_gene: TRBJ1-4
CDR3nt: TGTGCCAGCAGCCCCGGCGTACAGCCGGGGAATGAAAAACTGTTTTTT
CDR3aa: CASSPGVQPGNEKLFF

d_gene: -
v_gene: TRBV4-3
abundance: few
j_gene: TRBJ2-7
CDR3nt: TGCGCCAGCAGCCCCAATTTGGGAGCCTACGAGCAGTACTTC
CDR3aa: CASSPNLGAYEQYF

d_gene: TRBD1
v_gene: TRBV28
abundance: -
j_gene: TRBJ1-5
CDR3nt: TGTGCCAGCAGCCCGACAGGGGGTGGGAGCAATCAGCCCCAGCATTTT
CDR3aa: CASSPTGGGSNQPQHF

d_gene: -
v_gene: TRBV14
abundance: -
j_gene: TRBJ2-3
CDR3nt: TGTGCCAGCAGCCAAGATTGGGCCGATACGCAGTATTTT
CDR3aa: CASSQDWADTQYF

d_gene: TRBD1
v_gene: TRBV19
abundance: many
j_gene: TRBJ1-2
CDR3nt: TGTGCCAGTAACCCTCGGGACAGGGGATTTGGTGGCTACACCTTC
CDR3aa: CASNPRDRGFGGYTF

d_gene: TRBD1
v_gene: TRBV7-3
abundance: -
j_gene: TRBJ2-1
CDR3nt: TGTGCCAGCAGCTTAACGGGGACAGCGTACAATGAGCAGTTCTTC
CDR3aa: CASSLTGTAYNEQFF

d_gene: -
v_gene: TRBV6-1
abundance: -
j_gene: TRBJ1-6
CDR3nt: TGTGCCAGCAGTGAAGTGTGGGGCGGGAATAATTCACCCCTCCACTTT
CDR3aa: CASSEVWGGNNSPLHF